The source of this TCR beta chain is a study of T cell changes during pregnancy in multiple sclerosis. Only in-frame clones appear in the TCRdb table, and some are missing; sequencing was by immunoSEQ multiplex PCR. The repertoire has 50,000 to 80,000 clones, more than 90% of them found once; the top ten carry roughly 1.3%. CDR1 is SGHRS, CDR2 YFSETQ, per germline. The CDR3 length is 17 residues. Trimming removed 4 bases from V and 12 bases from J; junction bases left unmatched: 13. The TCR was taken from a female donor with multiple sclerosis, enrolled in a pregnancy study. The sample was peripheral blood, taken in the second trimester of pregnancy. The gene calls are TRBV5-1 and TRBJ2-1; 16 bases are shared with TRBD2. Here the CDR3 reads CASSRGLAGGNNEWQFF. The CDR3 DNA reads TGCGCCAGCAGCCGGGGACTAGCGGGAGGGAACAATGAGTGGCAGTTCTTC.